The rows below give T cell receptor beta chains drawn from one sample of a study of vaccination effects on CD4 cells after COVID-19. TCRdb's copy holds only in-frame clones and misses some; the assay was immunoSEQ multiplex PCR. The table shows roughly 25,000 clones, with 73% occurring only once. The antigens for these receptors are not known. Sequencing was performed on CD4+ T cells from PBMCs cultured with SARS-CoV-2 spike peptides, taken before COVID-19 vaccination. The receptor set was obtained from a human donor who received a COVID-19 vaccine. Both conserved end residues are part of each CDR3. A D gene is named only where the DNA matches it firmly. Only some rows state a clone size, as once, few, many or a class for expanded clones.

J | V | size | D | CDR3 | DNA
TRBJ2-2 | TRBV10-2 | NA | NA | CASGVAENTGELFF | TGCGCCAGCGGGGTAGCGGAGAACACCGGGGAGCTGTTTTTT
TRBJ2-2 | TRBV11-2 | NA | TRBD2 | CASSLGTSYTGELFF | TGTGCCAGCAGCCTCGGGACTAGTTACACCGGGGAGCTGTTTTTT
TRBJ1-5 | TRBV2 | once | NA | CASSGPGQPQHF | TGTGCCAGCTCGGGGCCAGGCCAGCCCCAGCATTTT
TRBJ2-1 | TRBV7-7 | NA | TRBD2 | CASSLGPTGTSVYNEQFF | TGTGCCAGCAGCTTAGGCCCAACCGGGACTAGCGTATACAATGAGCAGTTCTTC
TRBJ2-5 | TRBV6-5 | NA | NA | CASSYYGAQETQYF | TGTGCCAGCAGTTACTACGGGGCCCAAGAGACCCAGTACTTC
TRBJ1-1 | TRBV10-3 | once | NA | CAISETGLDTEAFF | TGTGCCATCAGTGAGACAGGGCTCGACACTGAAGCTTTCTTT
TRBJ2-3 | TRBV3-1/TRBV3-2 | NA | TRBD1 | CASSLWGTGDTDTQYF | TGTGCCAGCAGCCTATGGGGGACAGGGGACACAGATACGCAGTATTTT
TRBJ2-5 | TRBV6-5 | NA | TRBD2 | CASSYSAGVPYF | TGTGCCAGCAGTTACTCCGCGGGGGTCCCGTACTTC
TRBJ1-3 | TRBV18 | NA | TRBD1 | CASSPLTGDVGNTIYF | TGTGCCAGCTCACCACTAACAGGGGACGTTGGAAACACCATATATTTT
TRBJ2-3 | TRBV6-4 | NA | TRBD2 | CASSEETSGTDTQYF | TGTGCCAGCAGTGAAGAGACTAGCGGCACAGATACGCAGTATTTT
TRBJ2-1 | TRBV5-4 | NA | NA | CASRWDSNEQFF | TGTGCCAGCAGATGGGACTCCAATGAGCAGTTCTTC
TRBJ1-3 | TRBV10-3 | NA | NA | CAITQGGRGNTIYF | TGTGCCATCACGCAGGGTGGTAGGGGAAACACCATATATTTT
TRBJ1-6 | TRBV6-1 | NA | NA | CASSERGALHF | TGTGCCAGCAGTGAGAGGGGGGCCCTCCACTTT
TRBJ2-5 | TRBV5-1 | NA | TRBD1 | CASSHRTGIMETQYF | TGCGCCAGCAGCCATCGGACAGGGATCATGGAGACCCAGTACTTC
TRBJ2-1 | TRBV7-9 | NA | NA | CASSFRTAYNEQFF | TGTGCCAGCAGCTTTAGGACAGCATACAATGAGCAGTTCTTC
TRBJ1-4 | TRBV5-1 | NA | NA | CASSLAYSTNEKLFF | TGCGCCAGCAGCTTGGCCTACTCGACTAATGAAAAACTGTTTTTT
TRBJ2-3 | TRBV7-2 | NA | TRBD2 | CASSLGTRGLADTQYF | TGTGCCAGCAGCTTAGGGACTAGAGGTTTGGCAGATACGCAGTATTTT
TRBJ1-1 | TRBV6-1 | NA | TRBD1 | CASSEATGGVIEAFF | TGTGCCAGCAGTGAAGCGACAGGGGGCGTGATTGAAGCTTTCTTT
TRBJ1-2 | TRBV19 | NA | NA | CASSIDLQLRVGGYTF | TGTGCCAGTAGTATAGATCTCCAACTCCGGGTCGGTGGCTACACCTTC
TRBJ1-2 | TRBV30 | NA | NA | CAWSGILPANYGYTF | TGTGCCTGGAGTGGAATCCTACCAGCTAACTATGGCTACACCTTC
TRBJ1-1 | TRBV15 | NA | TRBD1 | CATSPRTGENTEAFF | TGTGCCACCAGCCCGCGGACAGGGGAAAACACTGAAGCTTTCTTT
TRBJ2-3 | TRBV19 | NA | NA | CASSKDRLSTDTQYF | TGTGCCAGTAGTAAGGACAGACTAAGCACAGATACGCAGTATTTT
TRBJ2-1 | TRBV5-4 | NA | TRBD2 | CASSLGRAGAGIGEQFF | TGTGCCAGCAGCTTGGGACGAGCGGGAGCAGGTATTGGTGAGCAGTTCTTC